This T cell receptor (beta chain) was recovered during a study of blood T cell repertoires in COVID-19. Study as a whole: Sources were T cells, B-cell-depleted T cells, or PBMCs; the material itself was cDNA or gDNA.

Here immunoSEQ multiplex PCR was the method, and the copy in TCRdb shows in-frame clones only, minus some. Here the sample spans fewer than 400,000 clones, more than 85% being singletons. As regards this clone: Additional DNA sequences in this sample encode the identical CDR3.

Germline CDR1 and CDR2: MDHEN and SYDVKM. Between the trimmed V and J ends, which lost 5 bases and 6 bases, there was a span of 8 bases. This CDR3 comprises 12 residues. This chain joins TRBV28 and TRBJ1-5, with D possibly TRBD1 on 6 matching bases. This sequence originates from a woman aged 25 to 39 who had been exposed to COVID-19. The sequenced material came from PBMCs or T cells enriched from blood (not recorded which). CDR3 DNA sequence: TGTGCCAGCAGTCTACAGGGTCAGCCCCAGCATTTT. It translates to CASSLQGQPQHF.